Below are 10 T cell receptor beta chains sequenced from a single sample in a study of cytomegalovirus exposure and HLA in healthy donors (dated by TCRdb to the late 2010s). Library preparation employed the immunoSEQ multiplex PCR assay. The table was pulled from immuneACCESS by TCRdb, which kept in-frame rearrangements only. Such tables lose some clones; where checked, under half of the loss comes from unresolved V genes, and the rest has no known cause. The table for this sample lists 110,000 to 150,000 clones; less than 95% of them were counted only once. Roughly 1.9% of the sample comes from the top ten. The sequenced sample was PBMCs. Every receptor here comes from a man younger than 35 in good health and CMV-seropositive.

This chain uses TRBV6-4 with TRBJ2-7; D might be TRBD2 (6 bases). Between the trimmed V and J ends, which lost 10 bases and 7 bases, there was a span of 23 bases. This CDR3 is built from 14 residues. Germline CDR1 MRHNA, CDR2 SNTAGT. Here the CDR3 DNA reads TGTGCCACCAATGGGGACTGCCAGGGTGGTGAGCAGTACTTC. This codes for CATNGDCQGGEQYF.

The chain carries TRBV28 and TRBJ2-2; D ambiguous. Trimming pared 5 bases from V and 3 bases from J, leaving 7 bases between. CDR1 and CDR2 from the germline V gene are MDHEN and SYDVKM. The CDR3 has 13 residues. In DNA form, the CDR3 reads TGTGCCAGCAGTCGTGAGGACACCGGGGAGCTGTTTTTT. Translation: CASSREDTGELFF.

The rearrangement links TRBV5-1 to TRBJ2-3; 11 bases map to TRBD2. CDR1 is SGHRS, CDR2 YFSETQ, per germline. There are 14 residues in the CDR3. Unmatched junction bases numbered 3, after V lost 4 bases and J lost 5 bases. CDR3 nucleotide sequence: TGCGCCAGCAGCCCCGGACTAGCGGGAGATACGCAGTATTTT. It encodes CASSPGLAGDTQYF.

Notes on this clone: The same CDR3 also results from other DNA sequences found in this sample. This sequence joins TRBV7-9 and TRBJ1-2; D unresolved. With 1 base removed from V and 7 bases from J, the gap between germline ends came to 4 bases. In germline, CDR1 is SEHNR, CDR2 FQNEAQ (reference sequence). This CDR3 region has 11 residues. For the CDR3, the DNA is TGTGCCAGCAGCTTAGTCTCTGGCTACACCTTC. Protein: CASSLVSGYTF.

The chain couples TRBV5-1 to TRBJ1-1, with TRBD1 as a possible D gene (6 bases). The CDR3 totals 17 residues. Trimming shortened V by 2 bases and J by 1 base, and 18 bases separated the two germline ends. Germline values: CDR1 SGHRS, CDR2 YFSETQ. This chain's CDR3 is CASSFTGLVWENTEAFF. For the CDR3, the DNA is TGCGCCAGCAGCTTCACAGGGTTGGTTTGGGAGAACACTGAAGCTTTCTTT.

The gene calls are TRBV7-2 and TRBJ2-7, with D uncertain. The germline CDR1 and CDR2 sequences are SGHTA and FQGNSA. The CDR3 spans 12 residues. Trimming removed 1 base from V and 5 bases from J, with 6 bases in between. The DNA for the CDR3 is TGTGCCAGCAGCTTAGGGGCAAACGAGCAGTACTTC. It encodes CASSLGANEQYF.

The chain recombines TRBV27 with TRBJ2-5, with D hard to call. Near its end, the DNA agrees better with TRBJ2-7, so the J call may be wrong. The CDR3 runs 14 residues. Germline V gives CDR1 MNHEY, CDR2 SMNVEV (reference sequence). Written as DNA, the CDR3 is TGTGCCAGCAGTTTTTTGGGCAGCTCCTACGAGCAGTACTTC. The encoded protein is CASSFLGSSYEQYF.

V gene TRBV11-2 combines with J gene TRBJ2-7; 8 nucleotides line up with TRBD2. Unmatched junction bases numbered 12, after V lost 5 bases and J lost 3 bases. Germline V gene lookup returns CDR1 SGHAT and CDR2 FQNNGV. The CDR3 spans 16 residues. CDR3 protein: CASSHSGTRARYEQYF. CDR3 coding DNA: TGTGCCAGCAGCCACTCCGGGACTAGGGCCCGCTACGAGCAGTACTTC.

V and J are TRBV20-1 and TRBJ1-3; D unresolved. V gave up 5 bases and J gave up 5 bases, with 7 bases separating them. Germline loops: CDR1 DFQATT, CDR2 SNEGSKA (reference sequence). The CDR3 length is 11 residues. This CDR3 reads CSAFGRNTIYF. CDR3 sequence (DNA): TGCAGTGCTTTTGGGCGAAACACCATATATTTT.

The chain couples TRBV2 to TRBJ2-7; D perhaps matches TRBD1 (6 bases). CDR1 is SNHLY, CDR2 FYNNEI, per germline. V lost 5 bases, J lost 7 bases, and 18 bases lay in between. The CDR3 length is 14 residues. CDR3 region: CASSRGRGSREQYF. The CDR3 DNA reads TGTGCCAGCAGTAGGGGCAGGGGATCTCGGGAGCAGTACTTC.